These T cell receptor beta chains were read from a single sample in a study of T cell responses to AZD1222 COVID-19 vaccine. Sequencing was performed with immunoSEQ multiplex PCR; in TCRdb, only in-frame clones are kept and a portion is missing. Of roughly 130,000 clones listed, 80% to 90% are singletons. This specimen was peripheral blood, taken on day 0 of MenACWY control vaccination. The receptors derive from an adult in good health. CDR3s include the opening cysteine and the closing phenylalanine or tryptophan. The D gene is left open where the match is weak. Some rows have no size entry. The others give once, few or many, or a class for an expanded clone.

d_call: TRBD1; v_call: TRBV27; clone_size: .; j_call: TRBJ1-5; cdr3_nt: TGTGCCAGCAGTTCGGACAGGGTGGGTGGACAGCCCCAGCATTTT; cdr3_aa: CASSSDRVGGQPQHF
d_call: .; v_call: TRBV7-2; clone_size: few; j_call: TRBJ1-5; cdr3_nt: TGTGCCAGCAGCCCAGGACTCGGATCCCAGCCCCAGCATTTT; cdr3_aa: CASSPGLGSQPQHF
d_call: .; v_call: TRBV11-2; clone_size: once; j_call: TRBJ1-1; cdr3_nt: TGTGCCAGCAGCTTAGATCGAGGGACTGAAGCTTTCTTT; cdr3_aa: CASSLDRGTEAFF
d_call: TRBD1; v_call: TRBV6-6; clone_size: .; j_call: TRBJ1-5; cdr3_nt: TGTGCCAGCAGTCCCGTGGGGGGACAGGGAGGTAATCAGCCCCAGCATTTT; cdr3_aa: CASSPVGGQGGNQPQHF
d_call: .; v_call: TRBV6-5; clone_size: .; j_call: TRBJ2-7; cdr3_nt: TGTGCCAGCAGTCGACCAGACGGCTACGAGCAGTACTTC; cdr3_aa: CASSRPDGYEQYF
d_call: .; v_call: TRBV6-2/TRBV6-3; clone_size: .; j_call: TRBJ2-7; cdr3_nt: TGTGCCAGCAGTTCCAACCTTGTGTACTTC; cdr3_aa: CASSSNLVYF
d_call: .; v_call: TRBV6-5; clone_size: .; j_call: TRBJ1-3; cdr3_nt: TGTGCCAGCAAAGTAATCGGTGGAAACACCATATATTTT; cdr3_aa: CASKVIGGNTIYF
d_call: TRBD1; v_call: TRBV7-2; clone_size: .; j_call: TRBJ1-2; cdr3_nt: TGTGCCAGCAGCTTGCAGGGACAGTACTATGGCTACACCTTC; cdr3_aa: CASSLQGQYYGYTF
d_call: .; v_call: TRBV2; clone_size: .; j_call: TRBJ2-7; cdr3_nt: TGTGCCAGCAGGACGACCCCCGGGGAGCAGTACTTC; cdr3_aa: CASRTTPGEQYF
d_call: .; v_call: TRBV5-1; clone_size: .; j_call: TRBJ1-2; cdr3_nt: TGCGCCAGCAGCTTGGCGCCAGGGAGGCCTGATGGCTACACCTTC; cdr3_aa: CASSLAPGRPDGYTF
d_call: TRBD2; v_call: TRBV24-1; clone_size: .; j_call: TRBJ2-7; cdr3_nt: TGTGCCACCAGTGATAGCGGGAGGAGCTCCTACGAGCAGTACTTC; cdr3_aa: CATSDSGRSSYEQYF
d_call: .; v_call: TRBV15; clone_size: .; j_call: TRBJ2-1; cdr3_nt: TGTGCCACCAGCAGAGTAGGGGTACGAGGCATCTCCTACAATGAGCAGTTCTTC; cdr3_aa: CATSRVGVRGISYNEQFF
d_call: .; v_call: TRBV7-3; clone_size: .; j_call: TRBJ2-2; cdr3_nt: TGTGCCAGCAGCCCTGGACCAAATAGCGGGGAGCTGTTTTTT; cdr3_aa: CASSPGPNSGELFF
d_call: .; v_call: TRBV5-1; clone_size: .; j_call: TRBJ2-3; cdr3_nt: TGCGCCAGCAGCTTGGTTCAGGGCTCTACGACAGATACGCAGTATTTT; cdr3_aa: CASSLVQGSTTDTQYF
d_call: TRBD2; v_call: TRBV18; clone_size: .; j_call: TRBJ2-5; cdr3_nt: TGTGCCAGCTCACCAGGGCTAGCGGGAGGCGAGACCCAGTACTTC; cdr3_aa: CASSPGLAGGETQYF
d_call: .; v_call: TRBV18; clone_size: .; j_call: TRBJ1-2; cdr3_nt: TGTGCCAGCTCACAACCGGCAGGGCAAGGCTACACCTTC; cdr3_aa: CASSQPAGQGYTF
d_call: .; v_call: TRBV6-4; clone_size: .; j_call: TRBJ2-3; cdr3_nt: TGTGCCAGCAGTGACAGGTTTGGGACAGATACGCAGTATTTT; cdr3_aa: CASSDRFGTDTQYF
d_call: TRBD2; v_call: TRBV6-5; clone_size: once; j_call: TRBJ2-1; cdr3_nt: TGTGCCAGCAGTTACTCTGGTAGCGGGGTATACAATGAGCAGTTCTTC; cdr3_aa: CASSYSGSGVYNEQFF
d_call: TRBD1; v_call: TRBV27; clone_size: once; j_call: TRBJ2-6; cdr3_nt: TGTGCCAGCAGTCCCGGGACAGGGCGATCCAAAGGGGCCAACGTCCTGACTTTC; cdr3_aa: CASSPGTGRSKGANVLTF
d_call: TRBD1; v_call: TRBV5-1; clone_size: .; j_call: TRBJ1-2; cdr3_nt: TGCGCCAGCAGCTCCCAGGGGGCGTTCGTCTATGGCTACACCTTC; cdr3_aa: CASSSQGAFVYGYTF
d_call: .; v_call: TRBV4-1; clone_size: .; j_call: TRBJ1-2; cdr3_nt: TGCGCCAGCAGCCAAGATATCGGCAGTTATTATGGCTACACCTTC; cdr3_aa: CASSQDIGSYYGYTF
d_call: .; v_call: TRBV4-1; clone_size: .; j_call: TRBJ2-7; cdr3_nt: TGCGCCAGCAGCCAATTGCGACTACTTAACTACGAGCAGTACTTC; cdr3_aa: CASSQLRLLNYEQYF
d_call: .; v_call: TRBV19; clone_size: once; j_call: TRBJ2-3; cdr3_nt: TGTGCCAGTAGTTCCGGGATCCTAAGCACAGATACGCAGTATTTT; cdr3_aa: CASSSGILSTDTQYF
d_call: .; v_call: TRBV7-9; clone_size: once; j_call: TRBJ1-3; cdr3_nt: TGTGCCAGCAGCTTCGACAGCATCGGAAACACCATATATTTT; cdr3_aa: CASSFDSIGNTIYF
d_call: TRBD1; v_call: TRBV3-1/TRBV3-2; clone_size: .; j_call: TRBJ2-7; cdr3_nt: TGTGCCAGCAGCCCCGGACAGGGTCCCTACGAGCAGTACTTC; cdr3_aa: CASSPGQGPYEQYF
d_call: TRBD2; v_call: TRBV6-2/TRBV6-3; clone_size: few; j_call: TRBJ2-7; cdr3_nt: TGTGCCAGCAGTTTCGGGACTAGCGGGAGTTACGAGCAGTACTTC; cdr3_aa: CASSFGTSGSYEQYF
d_call: .; v_call: TRBV7-2; clone_size: .; j_call: TRBJ2-2; cdr3_nt: TGTGCCAGCAGCTTATACGAGAACGGGGAGCTGTTTTTT; cdr3_aa: CASSLYENGELFF
d_call: .; v_call: TRBV10-3; clone_size: .; j_call: TRBJ1-1; cdr3_nt: TGTGCCATCAGAAAGGGGACTGAAGCTTTCTTT; cdr3_aa: CAIRKGTEAFF
d_call: TRBD1; v_call: TRBV2; clone_size: .; j_call: TRBJ1-2; cdr3_nt: TGTGCCAGCAGGTGGACAGGGGCTGGGAGGGGCTACACCTTC; cdr3_aa: CASRWTGAGRGYTF
d_call: .; v_call: TRBV19; clone_size: .; j_call: TRBJ2-5; cdr3_nt: TGTGCCAGTAGTAACGGGGAGAGAGAGACCCAGTACTTC; cdr3_aa: CASSNGERETQYF